This TCR beta chain was profiled in a study of cytomegalovirus exposure and HLA in healthy donors. Overall study: In an early release, HLA-typed donors contributed tens of millions of unique TCR sequences. Approximately 81% of 350 to 400 genotyped donors fell in the Caucasian-associated ancestry cluster. The study, taken as a whole, reports: Several of the most significant clusters appeared linked to common viral pathogens, based on a later analysis.

Germline CDR1 reads ENHRY; CDR2 reads SYGVKD. CDR3 length: 15 amino acids. Germline trimming cut 2 bases from V and 1 base from J; bases unmatched to any gene: 5. On this clone: Its antigen is still unknown.

With 60 Vbeta and 13 Jbeta primers, the PCR was carried out. TCRdb's copy holds only in-frame clones and misses some; the assay was immunoSEQ multiplex PCR. Of approximately 97,000 clones listed, over 75% were seen once; the top ten hold about 5.5%. Material: PBMCs. The receptor was derived from a man aged 40-49 years in good health and CMV-seropositive. This chain uses TRBV10-3 with TRBJ2-7, with TRBD2 identical over 7 bases. The CDR3 region has the DNA TGTGCCATCAGTGAGGCCCTAGCGGTTTCCTACGAGCAGTACTTC. Protein sequence: CAISEALAVSYEQYF.